This T cell receptor (beta chain) derives from a study of human T cells and chemical hapten exposure. Study as a whole: Cases of alopecia areata, totalis or universalis occurred in a predominantly female patient group. Study observations and caveats: DPC sensitization left the count of TCRs above 1 in 1000 unchanged.

Stated time point: patch test 1, 2 weeks after DPC sensitization. Documented treatment: therapeutic diphenylcyclopropenone sensitization with weekly scalp DPC. The CDR3 length is 16 residues. The J segment lost 4 bases and the V segment lost 7 bases, leaving 9 bases of the junction unmatched. The germline V gene encodes CDR1 MNHEY and CDR2 SVGEGT. This clonotype was observed many times. Its target is not known. TCRdb recomputed calls from the RACE reads with MiXCR, one row per CDR3 protein. The sample shows around 71,000 distinct CDR3 sequences, around 9.8% of them seen only once. Sequencing was performed on whole blood, taken in connection with sensitization to the hapten diphenylcyclopropenone (DPC). This sequence joins TRBV6-2 or TRBV6-3 and TRBJ2-7; the match to TRBD2 covers 14 bases. The origin of this receptor is a woman in her forties with alopecia areata. Some clones in this sample may be carry-over from other donors' samples. The CDR3 DNA follows: TGTGCCAGCACCTACGGGACTAGCGGGGGAATATACGAGCAGTACTTC. The encoded protein is CASTYGTSGGIYEQYF.